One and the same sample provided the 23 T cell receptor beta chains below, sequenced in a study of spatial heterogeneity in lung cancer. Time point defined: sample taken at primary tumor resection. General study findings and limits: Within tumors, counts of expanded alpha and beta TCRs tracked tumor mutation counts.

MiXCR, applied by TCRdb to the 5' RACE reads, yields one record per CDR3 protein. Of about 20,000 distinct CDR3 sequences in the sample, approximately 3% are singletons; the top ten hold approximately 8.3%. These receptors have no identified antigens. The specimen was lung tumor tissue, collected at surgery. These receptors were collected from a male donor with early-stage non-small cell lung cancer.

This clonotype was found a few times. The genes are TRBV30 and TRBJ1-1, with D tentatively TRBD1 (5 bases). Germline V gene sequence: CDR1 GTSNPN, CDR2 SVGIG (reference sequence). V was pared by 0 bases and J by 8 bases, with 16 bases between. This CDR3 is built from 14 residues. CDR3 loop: CAWSVRQGTGEAFF. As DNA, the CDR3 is TGTGCCTGGAGTGTACGTCAGGGAACGGGGGAAGCTTTCTTT.

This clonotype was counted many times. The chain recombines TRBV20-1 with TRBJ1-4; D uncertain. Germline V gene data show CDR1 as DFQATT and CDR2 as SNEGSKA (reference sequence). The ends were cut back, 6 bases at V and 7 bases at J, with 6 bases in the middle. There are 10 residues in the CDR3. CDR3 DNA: TGCAGTGCCTGGGGTGAAAAACTGTTTTTT. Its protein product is CSAWGEKLFF.

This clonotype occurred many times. The CDR3 DNA reads TGTGCCAGCAGCCGCGCTGGGGCGAAAGAGACCCAGTACTTC. As protein: CASSRAGAKETQYF. J is TRBJ2-5 and V is TRBV7-2, with D possibly matching TRBD1 (5 bases). CDR1 SGHTA and CDR2 FQGNSA come from the germline V gene. The CDR3 has 14 amino acids. With 5 bases removed from V and 3 bases from J, the gap between germline ends came to 13 bases.

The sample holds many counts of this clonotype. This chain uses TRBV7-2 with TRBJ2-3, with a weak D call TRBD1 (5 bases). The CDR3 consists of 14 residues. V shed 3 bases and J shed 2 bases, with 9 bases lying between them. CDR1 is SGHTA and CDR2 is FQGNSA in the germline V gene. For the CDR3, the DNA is TGTGCCAGCAGCTTCCTCAGGGTCACAGATACGCAGTATTTT. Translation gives CASSFLRVTDTQYF.

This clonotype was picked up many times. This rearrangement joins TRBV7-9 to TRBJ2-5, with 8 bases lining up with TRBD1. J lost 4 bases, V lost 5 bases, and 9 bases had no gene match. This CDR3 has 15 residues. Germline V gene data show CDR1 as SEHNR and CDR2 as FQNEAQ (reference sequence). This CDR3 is CASSKIQGVGETQYF. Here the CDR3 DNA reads TGTGCCAGCAGCAAAATACAGGGGGTAGGAGAGACCCAGTACTTC.

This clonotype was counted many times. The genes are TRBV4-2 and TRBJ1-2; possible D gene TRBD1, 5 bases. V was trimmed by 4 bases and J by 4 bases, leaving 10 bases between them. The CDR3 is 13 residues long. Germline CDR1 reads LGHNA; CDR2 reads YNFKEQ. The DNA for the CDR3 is TGTGCCAGCAGCCTAGCAGACAGCTATGGCTACACCTTC. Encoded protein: CASSLADSYGYTF.

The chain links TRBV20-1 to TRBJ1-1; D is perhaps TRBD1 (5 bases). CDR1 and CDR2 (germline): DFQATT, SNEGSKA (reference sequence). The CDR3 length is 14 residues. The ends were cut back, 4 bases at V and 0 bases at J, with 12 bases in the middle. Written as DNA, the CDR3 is TGCAGTGCTAAATCGGGACGGATGAACACTGAAGCTTTCTTT. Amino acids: CSAKSGRMNTEAFF.

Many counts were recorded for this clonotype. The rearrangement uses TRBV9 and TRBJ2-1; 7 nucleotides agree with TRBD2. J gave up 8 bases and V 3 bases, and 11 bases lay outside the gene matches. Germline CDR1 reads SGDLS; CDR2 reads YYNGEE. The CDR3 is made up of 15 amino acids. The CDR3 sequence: CASSARDYTWDEQFF. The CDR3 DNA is TGTGCCAGCAGCGCCCGGGACTATACCTGGGATGAGCAGTTCTTC.

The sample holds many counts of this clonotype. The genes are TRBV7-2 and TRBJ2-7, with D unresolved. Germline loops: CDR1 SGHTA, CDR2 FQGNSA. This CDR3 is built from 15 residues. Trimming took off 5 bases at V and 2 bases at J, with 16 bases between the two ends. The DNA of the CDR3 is TGTGCCAGCAGCCGTGGACGGAGCGATACCTACGAGCAGTACTTC. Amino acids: CASSRGRSDTYEQYF. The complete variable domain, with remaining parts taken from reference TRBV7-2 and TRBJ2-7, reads GAGVSQSPSNKVTEKGKDVELRCDPISGHTALYWYRQSLGQGLEFLIYFQGNSAPDKSGLPSDRFSAERTGGSVSTLTIQRTQQEDSAVYLCASSRGRSDTYEQYFGPGTRLTVT.

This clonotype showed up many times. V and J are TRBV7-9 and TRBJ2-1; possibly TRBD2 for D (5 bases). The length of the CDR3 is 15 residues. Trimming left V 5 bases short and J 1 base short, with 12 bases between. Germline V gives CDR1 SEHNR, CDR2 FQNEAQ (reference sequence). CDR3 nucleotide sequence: TGTGCCAGCAGCCCCCGTCTAGCTTCCTACAATGAGCAGTTCTTC. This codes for CASSPRLASYNEQFF.

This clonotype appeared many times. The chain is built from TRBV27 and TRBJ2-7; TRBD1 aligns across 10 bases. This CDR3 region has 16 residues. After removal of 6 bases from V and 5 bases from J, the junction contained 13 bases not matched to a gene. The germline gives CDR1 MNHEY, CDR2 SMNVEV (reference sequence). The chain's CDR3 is CASRTLGGQGFHEQYF. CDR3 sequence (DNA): TGTGCCAGCAGGACATTGGGGGGACAGGGGTTCCACGAGCAGTACTTC.

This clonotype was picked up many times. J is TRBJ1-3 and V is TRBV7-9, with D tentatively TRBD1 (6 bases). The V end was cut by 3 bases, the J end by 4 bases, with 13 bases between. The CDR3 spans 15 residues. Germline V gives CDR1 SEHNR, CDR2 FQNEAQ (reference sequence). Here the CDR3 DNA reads TGTGCCAGCAGCTTGACAGGCGGGGGAGGAAACACCATATATTTT. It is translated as CASSLTGGGGNTIYF.

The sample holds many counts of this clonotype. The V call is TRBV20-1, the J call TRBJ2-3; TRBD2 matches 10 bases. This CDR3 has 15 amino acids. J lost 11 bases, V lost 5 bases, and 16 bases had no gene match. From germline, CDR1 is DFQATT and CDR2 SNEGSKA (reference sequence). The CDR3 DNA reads TGCAGTGCTCTAAAGGGACTAGCGTGGGGTAGTGTGCAGTATTTT. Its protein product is CSALKGLAWGSVQYF.

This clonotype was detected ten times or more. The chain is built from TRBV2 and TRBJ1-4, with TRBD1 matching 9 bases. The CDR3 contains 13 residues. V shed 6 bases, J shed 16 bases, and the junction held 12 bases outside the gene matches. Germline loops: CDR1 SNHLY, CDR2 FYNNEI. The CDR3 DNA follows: TGTGCCAGCAGCCCCGGGACAGGGTCTAAAGAGTTTTTT. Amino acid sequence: CASSPGTGSKEFF.

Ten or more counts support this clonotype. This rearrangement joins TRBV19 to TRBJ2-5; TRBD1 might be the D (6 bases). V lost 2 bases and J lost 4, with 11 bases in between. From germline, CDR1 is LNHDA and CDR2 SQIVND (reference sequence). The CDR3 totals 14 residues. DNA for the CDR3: TGTGCCAGTAGTATAAGAAGAGGGGGAGAGACCCAGTACTTC. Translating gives CASSIRRGGETQYF.

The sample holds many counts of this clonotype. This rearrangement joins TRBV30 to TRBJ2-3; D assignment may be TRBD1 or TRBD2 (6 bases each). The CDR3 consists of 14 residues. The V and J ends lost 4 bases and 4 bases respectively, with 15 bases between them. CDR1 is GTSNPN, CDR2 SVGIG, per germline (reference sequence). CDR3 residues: CAWKGERGADTQYF. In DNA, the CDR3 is TGTGCCTGGAAGGGAGAGAGGGGGGCAGATACGCAGTATTTT.

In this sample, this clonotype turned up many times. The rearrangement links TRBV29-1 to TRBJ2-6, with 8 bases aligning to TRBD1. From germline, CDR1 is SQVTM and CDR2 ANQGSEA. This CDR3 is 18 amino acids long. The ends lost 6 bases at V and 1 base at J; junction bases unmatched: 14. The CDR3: CSVFGTGSLVSGANVLTF. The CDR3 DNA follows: TGCAGCGTATTTGGGACAGGATCCCTGGTATCTGGGGCCAACGTCCTGACTTTC.

The DNA of the CDR3 is TGTGCCAGCAGTCCCCTCAATCAGCCCCAGCATTTT. It yields the protein CASSPLNQPQHF. The genes are TRBV2 and TRBJ1-5; D is unclear. CDR3 size: 12 residues. CDR1 is SNHLY, CDR2 FYNNEI, per germline. Trimming cost V 5 bases and J 3 bases, with 5 bases left between them.

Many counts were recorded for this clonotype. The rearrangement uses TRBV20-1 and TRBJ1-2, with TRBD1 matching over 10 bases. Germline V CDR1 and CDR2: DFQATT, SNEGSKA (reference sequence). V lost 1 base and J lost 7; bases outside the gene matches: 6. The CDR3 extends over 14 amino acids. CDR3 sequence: CSARGGQGHIGYTF. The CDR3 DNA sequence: TGCAGTGCTAGAGGGGGACAGGGGCATATTGGCTACACCTTC.

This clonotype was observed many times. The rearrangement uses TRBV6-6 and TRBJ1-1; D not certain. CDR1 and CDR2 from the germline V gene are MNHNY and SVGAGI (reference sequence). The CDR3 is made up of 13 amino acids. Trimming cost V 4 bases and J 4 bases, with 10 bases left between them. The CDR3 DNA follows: TGTGCCAGCAGTTTTGATACGACCACTGAAGCTTTCTTT. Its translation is CASSFDTTTEAFF.

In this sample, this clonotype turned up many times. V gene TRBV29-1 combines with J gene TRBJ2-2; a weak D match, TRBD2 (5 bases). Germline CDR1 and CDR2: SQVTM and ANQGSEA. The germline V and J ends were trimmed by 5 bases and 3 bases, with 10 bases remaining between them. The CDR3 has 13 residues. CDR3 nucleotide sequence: TGCAGCGTTCGGCGGGTCGACACCGGGGAGCTGTTTTTT. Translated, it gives CSVRRVDTGELFF.

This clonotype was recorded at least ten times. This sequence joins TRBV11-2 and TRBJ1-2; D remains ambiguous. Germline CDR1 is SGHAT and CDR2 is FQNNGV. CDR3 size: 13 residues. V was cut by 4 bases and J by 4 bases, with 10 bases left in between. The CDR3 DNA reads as TGTGCCAGCAGCTCAACGGGCCCCTATGGCTACACCTTC. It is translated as CASSSTGPYGYTF. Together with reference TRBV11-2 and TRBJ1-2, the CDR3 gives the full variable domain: EAGVAQSPRYKIIEKRQSVAFWCNPISGHATLYWYQQILGQGPKLLIQFQNNGVVDDSQLPKDRFSAERLKGVDSTLKIQPAKLEDSAVYLCASSSTGPYGYTFGSGTRLTVV.

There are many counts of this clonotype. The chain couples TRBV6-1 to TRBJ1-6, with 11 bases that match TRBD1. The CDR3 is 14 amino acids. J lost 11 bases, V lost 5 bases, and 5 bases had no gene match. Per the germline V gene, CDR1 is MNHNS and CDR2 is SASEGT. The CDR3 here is CASSSDRGLTPLHF. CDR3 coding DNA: TGTGCCAGCAGTTCGGACAGGGGGCTTACACCCCTCCACTTT.